This is a list of T cell receptor beta chains from one sample in a study of T-cell reconstitution after alpha-beta-depleted transplantation in children. TCRdb called the PCR reads again in MiXCR, with one record for every CDR3 protein. This table holds hundreds of thousands of distinct CDR3 sequences, 10% to 15% found once. The sequencing here drew on PBMCs, mostly from graft donor cells, taken 360 days after TCRalphabeta/CD19-depleted stem cell transplant. Every receptor here comes from a male patient aged 5 to 17 who had a stem cell transplant for acute myeloid leukemia, so the T cells may come from the graft donor. CDR3s include the opening cysteine and the closing phenylalanine or tryptophan. The D gene is left open where the match is weak. Size values are once, few and many counts, or a class for expanded clones, and some rows have none.

v_gene: TRBV25-1; j_gene: TRBJ2-1; abundance: few; d_gene: -; CDR3aa: CASSPPSRVGTYNEQFF; CDR3nt: TGTGCCAGCAGTCCCCCTAGCAGGGTTGGGACCTACAATGAGCAGTTCTTC
v_gene: TRBV20-1; j_gene: TRBJ2-7; abundance: -; d_gene: -; CDR3aa: CSATGPGLHEQYF; CDR3nt: TGCAGTGCTACGGGCCCCGGGCTCCACGAGCAGTACTTC
v_gene: TRBV28; j_gene: TRBJ1-1; abundance: many; d_gene: -; CDR3aa: CASSFYDRKAFF; CDR3nt: TGTGCCAGCAGTTTCTATGACCGCAAAGCTTTCTTT
v_gene: TRBV24-1; j_gene: TRBJ2-3; abundance: few; d_gene: TRBD1; CDR3aa: CATSGLRTGADTQYF; CDR3nt: TGTGCCACCAGTGGCCTACGAACAGGGGCGGATACGCAGTATTTT
v_gene: TRBV11-1; j_gene: TRBJ2-1; abundance: -; d_gene: -; CDR3aa: CASSLALSGRPYNEQFF; CDR3nt: TGTGCCAGCAGCTTAGCCCTGAGCGGCCGCCCCTACAATGAGCAGTTCTTC
v_gene: TRBV20-1; j_gene: TRBJ2-1; abundance: many; d_gene: -; CDR3aa: CSARAQRRDEQFF; CDR3nt: TGCAGTGCTAGAGCCCAGCGTAGGGATGAGCAGTTCTTC
v_gene: TRBV25-1; j_gene: TRBJ2-7; abundance: -; d_gene: -; CDR3aa: CASSVPGRGHEQYF; CDR3nt: TGTGCCAGCAGTGTCCCTGGCAGGGGCCACGAGCAGTACTTC
v_gene: TRBV20-1; j_gene: TRBJ2-7; abundance: many; d_gene: TRBD2; CDR3aa: CSASGLAGGPQYF; CDR3nt: TGCAGTGCTAGCGGACTAGCGGGAGGGCCACAGTACTTC
v_gene: TRBV28; j_gene: TRBJ2-7; abundance: many; d_gene: TRBD2; CDR3aa: CASSPMGTSVYEQYF; CDR3nt: TGTGCCAGCAGTCCTATGGGGACTAGCGTTTACGAGCAGTACTTC
v_gene: TRBV12-3/TRBV12-4; j_gene: TRBJ2-7; abundance: few; d_gene: -; CDR3aa: CASSPHLAPTYEQYF; CDR3nt: TGTGCCAGCAGCCCCCACTTAGCGCCCACCTACGAGCAGTACTTC
v_gene: TRBV4-3; j_gene: TRBJ2-1; abundance: few; d_gene: TRBD2; CDR3aa: CASSQDLASGRDNEQFF; CDR3nt: TGCGCCAGCAGCCAAGATCTAGCTAGCGGGAGAGATAATGAGCAGTTCTTC
v_gene: TRBV6-2/TRBV6-3; j_gene: TRBJ2-3; abundance: -; d_gene: -; CDR3aa: CASSYSGANTQYF; CDR3nt: TGTGCCAGCAGTTACTCAGGAGCCAATACGCAGTATTTT
v_gene: TRBV18; j_gene: TRBJ1-6; abundance: -; d_gene: -; CDR3aa: CASSPLAGRTYNSPLHF; CDR3nt: TGTGCCAGCTCACCACTGGCAGGGAGGACCTATAATTCACCCCTCCACTTT
v_gene: TRBV4-3; j_gene: TRBJ2-7; abundance: -; d_gene: TRBD2; CDR3aa: CASSRAPGTSGYEQYF; CDR3nt: TGCGCCAGCAGCAGAGCGCCCGGGACTAGCGGATACGAGCAGTACTTC
v_gene: TRBV20-1; j_gene: TRBJ2-7; abundance: few; d_gene: TRBD2; CDR3aa: CSAEAGLADYEQYF; CDR3nt: TGCAGTGCGGAGGCAGGTCTAGCGGATTACGAGCAGTACTTC
v_gene: TRBV6-5; j_gene: TRBJ1-2; abundance: -; d_gene: TRBD1; CDR3aa: CASSRDGAGGEGYTF; CDR3nt: TGTGCCAGCAGTCGCGACGGAGCAGGGGGTGAGGGCTACACCTTC
v_gene: TRBV3-1; j_gene: TRBJ2-5; abundance: -; d_gene: -; CDR3aa: CASSPYSSRGETQYF; CDR3nt: TGTGCCAGCAGCCCTTATTCTAGCAGAGGGGAGACCCAGTACTTC
v_gene: TRBV15; j_gene: TRBJ1-1; abundance: few; d_gene: -; CDR3aa: CATSTRGTNTEAFF; CDR3nt: TGTGCCACCAGCACGCGGGGGACGAACACTGAAGCTTTCTTT
v_gene: TRBV29-1; j_gene: TRBJ2-7; abundance: few; d_gene: -; CDR3aa: CSVSGNSSYEQYF; CDR3nt: TGCAGCGTGAGTGGGAACTCCTCCTACGAGCAGTACTTC
v_gene: TRBV7-8; j_gene: TRBJ2-1; abundance: -; d_gene: -; CDR3aa: CASSFSPEASESSYNEQFF; CDR3nt: TGTGCCAGCAGCTTCTCGCCCGAGGCTAGCGAGAGCTCCTACAATGAGCAGTTCTTC
v_gene: TRBV4-2; j_gene: TRBJ2-4; abundance: few; d_gene: TRBD2; CDR3aa: CASSQVTAGGRGNIQYF; CDR3nt: TGTGCCAGCAGCCAAGTTACAGCGGGAGGGCGGGGAAACATTCAGTACTTC
v_gene: TRBV15; j_gene: TRBJ1-2; abundance: -; d_gene: -; CDR3aa: CATSRPGRVNYGYTF; CDR3nt: TGTGCCACCAGCAGACCTGGCAGGGTTAACTATGGCTACACCTTC
v_gene: TRBV28; j_gene: TRBJ2-5; abundance: -; d_gene: TRBD1; CDR3aa: CASRPHRTGPGAQYF; CDR3nt: TGTGCCAGCAGACCTCACCGGACAGGACCCGGGGCCCAGTACTTC
v_gene: TRBV9; j_gene: TRBJ2-1; abundance: -; d_gene: -; CDR3aa: CASSVLLGLRNEQFF; CDR3nt: TGTGCCAGCAGCGTACTGCTGGGTTTGCGCAATGAGCAGTTCTTC
v_gene: TRBV29-1; j_gene: TRBJ2-1; abundance: many; d_gene: -; CDR3aa: CSVVSTGRSSYNEQFF; CDR3nt: TGCAGCGTAGTCTCGACAGGGAGGAGCTCCTACAATGAGCAGTTCTTC
v_gene: TRBV12-3/TRBV12-4; j_gene: TRBJ2-3; abundance: many; d_gene: -; CDR3aa: CASSLALGSSDTQYF; CDR3nt: TGTGCCAGCAGTTTAGCGCTCGGGAGCTCAGATACGCAGTATTTT
v_gene: TRBV6-4; j_gene: TRBJ2-1; abundance: -; d_gene: TRBD1; CDR3aa: CASSVQGQGFVQEQFF; CDR3nt: TGTGCCAGCAGTGTCCAGGGACAGGGATTCGTACAGGAGCAGTTCTTC
v_gene: TRBV9; j_gene: TRBJ2-3; abundance: -; d_gene: -; CDR3aa: CASNPEAISTDTQYF; CDR3nt: TGTGCCAGCAATCCGGAAGCGATCTCCACGGATACGCAGTATTTT
v_gene: TRBV29-1; j_gene: TRBJ2-4; abundance: -; d_gene: -; CDR3aa: CSVEGQLAKNIQYF; CDR3nt: TGCAGCGTTGAAGGGCAGCTAGCCAAAAACATTCAGTACTTC
v_gene: TRBV12-3/TRBV12-4; j_gene: TRBJ1-4; abundance: -; d_gene: -; CDR3aa: CASSLHATNEKLFF; CDR3nt: TGTGCCAGCAGTTTACACGCAACTAATGAAAAACTGTTTTTT
v_gene: TRBV14; j_gene: TRBJ2-3; abundance: few; d_gene: -; CDR3aa: CASSQAGFGTDTQYF; CDR3nt: TGTGCCAGCAGCCAAGCCGGGTTCGGCACAGATACGCAGTATTTT
v_gene: TRBV4-2; j_gene: TRBJ2-2; abundance: -; d_gene: TRBD2; CDR3aa: CASSQVSGLAGYLTGELFF; CDR3nt: TGTGCCAGCAGCCAAGTCAGCGGCCTAGCGGGCTACCTCACCGGGGAGCTGTTTTTT
v_gene: TRBV12-3/TRBV12-4; j_gene: TRBJ2-2; abundance: -; d_gene: -; CDR3aa: CASSFRHLGNTGELFF; CDR3nt: TGTGCCAGCAGTTTTCGGCACCTAGGGAACACCGGGGAGCTGTTTTTT
v_gene: TRBV4-2; j_gene: TRBJ2-7; abundance: many; d_gene: TRBD2; CDR3aa: CASSQSSGSRSYEQYF; CDR3nt: TGTGCCAGCAGCCAATCGAGCGGGAGTCGATCCTACGAGCAGTACTTC
v_gene: TRBV12-3/TRBV12-4; j_gene: TRBJ2-3; abundance: few; d_gene: -; CDR3aa: CASNLLDTQYF; CDR3nt: TGTGCCAGCAACCTCTTAGATACGCAGTATTTT
v_gene: TRBV20-1; j_gene: TRBJ2-4; abundance: few; d_gene: -; CDR3aa: CSARDHPVQYF; CDR3nt: TGCAGTGCTAGAGATCACCCCGTTCAGTACTTC
v_gene: TRBV6-2/TRBV6-3; j_gene: TRBJ2-1; abundance: few; d_gene: TRBD2; CDR3aa: CASSYSTSPSREQFF; CDR3nt: TGTGCCAGCAGTTACTCGACTAGCCCCTCGAGGGAGCAGTTCTTC
v_gene: TRBV28; j_gene: TRBJ2-2; abundance: many; d_gene: TRBD2; CDR3aa: CASSRKTSGRSGELFF; CDR3nt: TGTGCCAGCAGTCGGAAGACTAGCGGGAGGTCAGGGGAGCTGTTTTTT
v_gene: TRBV7-2; j_gene: TRBJ2-5; abundance: many; d_gene: -; CDR3aa: CASSPTSRDSETQYF; CDR3nt: TGTGCCAGCAGCCCAACCTCCAGAGACAGCGAGACCCAGTACTTC
v_gene: TRBV7-9; j_gene: TRBJ2-1; abundance: -; d_gene: -; CDR3aa: CVGRPSSYNEQFF; CDR3nt: TGTGTTGGGAGGCCGAGCTCCTACAATGAGCAGTTCTTC
v_gene: TRBV4-3; j_gene: TRBJ2-1; abundance: many; d_gene: -; CDR3aa: CASSLTRGSFNEQFF; CDR3nt: TGCGCCAGCAGCCTTACCCGGGGCAGCTTCAATGAGCAGTTCTTC
v_gene: TRBV19; j_gene: TRBJ2-7; abundance: -; d_gene: TRBD1; CDR3aa: CASSADRDYEQYF; CDR3nt: TGTGCCAGTAGTGCTGACAGGGACTACGAGCAGTACTTC
v_gene: TRBV5-1; j_gene: TRBJ2-1; abundance: few; d_gene: TRBD2; CDR3aa: CASSLGISGRGLGSYNEQFF; CDR3nt: TGCGCCAGCAGCTTGGGGATTAGCGGGAGGGGGTTAGGGTCCTACAATGAGCAGTTCTTC
v_gene: TRBV29-1; j_gene: TRBJ2-7; abundance: -; d_gene: TRBD2; CDR3aa: CSAGDTTSGSAYEQYF; CDR3nt: TGCAGCGCGGGGGATACGACTAGCGGGAGCGCCTACGAGCAGTACTTC
v_gene: TRBV14; j_gene: TRBJ2-1; abundance: -; d_gene: -; CDR3aa: CASSPFLGGEQFF; CDR3nt: TGTGCCAGCAGCCCTTTTTTGGGCGGAGAGCAGTTCTTC
v_gene: TRBV9; j_gene: TRBJ1-4; abundance: many; d_gene: -; CDR3aa: CASSAPQGLANEKLFF; CDR3nt: TGTGCCAGCAGCGCCCCGCAGGGGCTGGCTAATGAAAAACTGTTTTTT
v_gene: TRBV9; j_gene: TRBJ2-7; abundance: many; d_gene: TRBD2; CDR3aa: CASSSGLRTYEQYF; CDR3nt: TGTGCCAGCAGCTCGGGACTACGCACCTACGAGCAGTACTTC